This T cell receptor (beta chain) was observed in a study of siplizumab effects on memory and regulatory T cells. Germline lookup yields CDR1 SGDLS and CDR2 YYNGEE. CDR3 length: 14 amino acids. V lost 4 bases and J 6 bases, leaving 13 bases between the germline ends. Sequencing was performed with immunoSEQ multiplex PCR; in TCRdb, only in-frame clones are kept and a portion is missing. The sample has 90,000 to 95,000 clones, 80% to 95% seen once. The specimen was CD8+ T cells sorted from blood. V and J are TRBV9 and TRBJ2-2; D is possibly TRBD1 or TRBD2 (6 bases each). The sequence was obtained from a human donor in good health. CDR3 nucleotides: TGTGCCAGCAGCCTCAGGGGAGGACCCGGGGAGCTGTTTTTT. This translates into CASSLRGGPGELFF.